This T cell receptor beta chain was captured in a study of cytomegalovirus exposure and HLA in healthy donors. The PCR had 60 Vbeta and 13 Jbeta primers. Sequenced by immunoSEQ multiplex PCR; TCRdb stores in-frame clones only, minus some. The sample consists of approximately 190,000 clones, 78% of them appearing once. Sequenced: PBMCs. This clonotype originated in a woman aged 25-40 years in good health and CMV-seropositive.

CDR3 residues: CASGTGAEVFAEAFF. For the CDR3, the DNA is TGCGCCAGCGGGACAGGGGCAGAAGTCTTCGCTGAAGCTTTCTTT. The chain employs TRBV5-1 and TRBJ1-1, with 10 bases identical to TRBD1. CDR1 is SGHRS and CDR2 is YFSETQ in the germline V gene. This CDR3 contains 15 residues. Trimming cost V 7 bases and J 6 bases; bases outside gene matches: 12.